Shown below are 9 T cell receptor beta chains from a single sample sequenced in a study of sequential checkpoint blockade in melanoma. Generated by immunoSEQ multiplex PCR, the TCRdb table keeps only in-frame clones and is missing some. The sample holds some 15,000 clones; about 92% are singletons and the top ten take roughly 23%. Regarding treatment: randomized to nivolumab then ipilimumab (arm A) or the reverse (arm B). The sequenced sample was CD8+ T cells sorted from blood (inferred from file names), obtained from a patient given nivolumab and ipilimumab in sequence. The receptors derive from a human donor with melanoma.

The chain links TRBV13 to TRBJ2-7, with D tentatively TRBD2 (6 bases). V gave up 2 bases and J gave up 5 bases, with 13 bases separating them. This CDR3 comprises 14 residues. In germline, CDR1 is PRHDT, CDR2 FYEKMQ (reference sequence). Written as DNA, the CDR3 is TGTGCCAGCAGCTTAAGGCGGGGAAACGACGAGCAGTACGTC. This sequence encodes CASSLRRGNDEQYV.

The CDR3 DNA is TGTGCCAGCAGCTTCCCGGACAGGGGAGACAATGAGCAGTTCTTC. It encodes CASSFPDRGDNEQFF. The chain combines TRBV9 with TRBJ2-1, with TRBD1 identical over 9 bases. This CDR3 has 15 amino acids. Looked up from germline, CDR1 is SGDLS and CDR2 is YYNGEE. Unmatched junction bases numbered 7, after V lost 4 bases and J lost 5 bases.

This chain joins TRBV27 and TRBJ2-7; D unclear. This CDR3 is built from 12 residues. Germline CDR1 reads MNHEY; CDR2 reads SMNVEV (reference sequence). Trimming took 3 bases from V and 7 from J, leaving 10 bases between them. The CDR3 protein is CASSFPQWEQYF. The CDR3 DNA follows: TGTGCCAGCAGTTTCCCCCAGTGGGAGCAGTACTTC.

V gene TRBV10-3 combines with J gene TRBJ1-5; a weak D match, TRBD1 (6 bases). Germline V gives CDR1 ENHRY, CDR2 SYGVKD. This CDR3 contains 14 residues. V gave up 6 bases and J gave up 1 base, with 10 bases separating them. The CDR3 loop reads CAIRDSGSNQPQHF. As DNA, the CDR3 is TGTGCCATCAGGGACAGTGGCAGCAATCAGCCCCAGCATTTT.

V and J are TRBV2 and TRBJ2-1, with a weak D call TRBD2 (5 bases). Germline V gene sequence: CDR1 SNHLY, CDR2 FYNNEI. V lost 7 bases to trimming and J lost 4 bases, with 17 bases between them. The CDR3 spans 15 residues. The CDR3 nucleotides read TGTGCCAGCAACCGCGGGCTGCACGCTTACAATGAGCAGTTCTTC. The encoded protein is CASNRGLHAYNEQFF.

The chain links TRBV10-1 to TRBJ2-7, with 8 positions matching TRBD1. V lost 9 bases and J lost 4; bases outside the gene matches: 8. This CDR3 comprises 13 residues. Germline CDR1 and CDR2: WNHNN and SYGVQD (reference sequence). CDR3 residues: CASSGTGPYEQYV. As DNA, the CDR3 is TGCGCCAGTTCCGGGACAGGTCCATACGAGCAGTACGTC.

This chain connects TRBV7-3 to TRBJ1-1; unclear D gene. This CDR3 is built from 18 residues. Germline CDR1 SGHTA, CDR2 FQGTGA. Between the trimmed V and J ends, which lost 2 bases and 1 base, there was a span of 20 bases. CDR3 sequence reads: CASSLGVSEAGWNTEAFF. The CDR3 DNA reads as TGTGCCAGCAGCTTAGGCGTATCGGAGGCCGGCTGGAACACTGAAGCTTTCTTT.

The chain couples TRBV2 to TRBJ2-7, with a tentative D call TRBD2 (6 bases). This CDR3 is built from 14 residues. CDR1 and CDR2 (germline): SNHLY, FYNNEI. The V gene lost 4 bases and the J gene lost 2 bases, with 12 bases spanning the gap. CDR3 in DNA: TGTGCCAGCAGTGGGACTAACATTCCCTACGAGCAGTACTTC. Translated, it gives CASSGTNIPYEQYF.

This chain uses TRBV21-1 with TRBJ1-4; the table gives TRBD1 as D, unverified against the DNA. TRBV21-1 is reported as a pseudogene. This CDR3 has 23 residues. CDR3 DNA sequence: TGTGCCAGCAGCAAAGGGAACAGGGAGAGGCCTCGAAAGGCTCTCCTAACTAATGAAAAACTGTTTTTT. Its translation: CASSKGNRERPRKALLTNEKLFF.